This T cell receptor (beta chain) comes out of a study of T cells in Graves' hyperthyroidism and ophthalmopathy. TCR beta CDR3 sequences were amplified from RNA transcripts. Primed by the HTBI set, a first-round RT-PCR was run on the TCR CDR3. In TCRdb, the multiplex PCR reads were re-called with MiXCR into one record per CDR3 protein. The table has over 650,000 distinct CDR3 sequences, just under 45% seen once. Trimming pared 2 bases from V and 6 bases from J, leaving 8 bases between. Per the germline V gene, CDR1 is SNHLY and CDR2 is FYNNEI. The CDR3 is 13 residues long. Researchers barred patients who had uncontrolled infection, other autoimmune disease, pregnancy or lactation. This clonotype has ten or more counts. The antigen remains undetermined. Study outcomes and limitations: In validation, the model predicted ophthalmopathy. These predictions came a median roughly seven months before onset. Most expanded thyroid clonotypes above 0.001 also appeared in blood. A model of 13 V-J pairs discriminated ophthalmopathy from stable hyperthyroidism.

This chain connects TRBV2 to TRBJ1-5, with D perhaps matching TRBD1 (5 bases). The receptor comes from an adult man with Graves' disease, either hyperthyroidism or ophthalmopathy (not recorded which). The material sequenced was peripheral blood or thyroid tissue (not recorded which). The CDR3 loop is CASSELGPQPQHF. The DNA for the CDR3 is TGTGCCAGCAGTGAATTGGGGCCTCAGCCCCAGCATTTT.